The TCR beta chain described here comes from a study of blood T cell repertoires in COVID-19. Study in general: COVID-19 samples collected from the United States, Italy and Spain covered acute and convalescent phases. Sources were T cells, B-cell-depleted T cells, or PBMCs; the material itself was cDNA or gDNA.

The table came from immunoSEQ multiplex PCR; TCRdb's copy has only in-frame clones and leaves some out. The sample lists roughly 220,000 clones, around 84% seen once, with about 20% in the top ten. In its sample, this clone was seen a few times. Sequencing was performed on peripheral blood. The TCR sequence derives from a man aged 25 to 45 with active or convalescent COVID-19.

The CDR3 protein is CASSDNSGSYNEQFF. The CDR3 coding sequence is TGTGCCAGCAGTGATAATAGCGGGAGCTACAATGAGCAGTTCTTC. J is TRBJ2-1 and V is TRBV2; 9 bases align to TRBD2. The V segment lost 3 bases and the J segment 3 bases; nucleotides outside the gene matches: 3. Germline V lookup: CDR1 SNHLY, CDR2 FYNNEI. The CDR3 runs 15 residues.